This T cell receptor beta chain was sequenced for a study of OX40 agonist ivuxolimab in advanced cancers. This clone has a single count. Its antigen is unidentified. The protocol was immunoSEQ multiplex PCR, while the TCRdb copy is restricted to in-frame clones and leaves out a portion. The data hold approximately 35,000 clones, with roughly four fifths observed a single time. Study-level results: Mean expanded clone counts were higher in CD8+ than CD4+ T cells.

Here the sequenced sample was CD4+ or CD8+ T cells sorted from blood, taken in a trial of the OX40 agonist ivuxolimab. The sequence was obtained from an adult with an advanced solid tumor such as melanoma, head and neck, liver or kidney cancer.

The CDR3 reads CAWNPLPNTEAFF. As DNA, the CDR3 is TGTGCCTGGAACCCCCTACCCAACACTGAAGCTTTCTTT. The rearrangement joins TRBV30 to TRBJ1-1; D ambiguous. This CDR3 spans 13 amino acids. V dropped 4 bases and J dropped 2 bases, with 11 bases sitting between them. CDR1 and CDR2 from the germline V gene are GTSNPN and SVGIG (reference sequence).